The rows below give T cell receptor beta chains drawn from one sample of a study of Graves' ophthalmopathy and Graves' hyperthyroidism. TCRdb re-called the multiplex PCR reads through MiXCR, storing one row per CDR3 protein. Seen here are a few hundred thousand distinct CDR3 sequences, about a sixth observed once, and the top ten hold 10% to 15%. The sequenced sample consisted of peripheral blood. The receptors were gathered from an adult man with Graves' ophthalmopathy. CDR3s include the opening cysteine and the closing phenylalanine or tryptophan. Each record gives: V gene, CDR3 length, J gene, D gene, clone size, CDR3 DNA, CDR3 protein. A D gene is named only where the DNA matches it firmly. Rows give clone size only sometimes, using once, few, many, or a class for an expanded clone.

TRBV29-1,14,TRBJ1-1,-,-,TGCAGCGTTGATAGGGGACACTCGAACACTGAAGCTTTCTTT,CSVDRGHSNTEAFF
TRBV30,13,TRBJ2-7,TRBD1,-,TGTGCCTGCCCGGGACAGGGGGACCACGAGCAGTACTTC,CACPGQGDHEQYF
TRBV9,17,TRBJ1-3,TRBD1,many,TGTGCCAGCAGCGCAGGGGGACAGGGGTCGCGAGGAAACACCATATATTTT,CASSAGGQGSRGNTIYF
TRBV28,15,TRBJ1-2,-,many,TGTGCCAGCAGTCCCCACTTTCAGGGAATCTATGGCTACACCTTC,CASSPHFQGIYGYTF
TRBV6-2/TRBV6-3,16,TRBJ2-2,-,many,TGTGCCAGCAGTTGGGAGGGGGAGACGAACACCGGGGAGCTGTTTTTT,CASSWEGETNTGELFF
TRBV7-3,15,TRBJ1-2,-,many,TGTGCCAGCAGCTTAGACGGGGGGCTCAGCTATGGCTACACCTTC,CASSLDGGLSYGYTF
TRBV29-1,13,TRBJ2-7,-,many,TGCAGCGTTGCCTCCGACAGAGCCTACGAGCAGTACTTC,CSVASDRAYEQYF
TRBV6-5,15,TRBJ1-1,-,many,TGTGCCAGCAGCTCTCGGTGGACAAAGAACACTGAAGCTTTCTTT,CASSSRWTKNTEAFF
TRBV20-1,14,TRBJ2-7,-,-,TGCAGTGCTAGGGACTTGCAAGCGATTGACGAGCAGTACTTC,CSARDLQAIDEQYF
TRBV12-3/TRBV12-4,13,TRBJ1-5,-,-,TGTGCCAGCAGTGAGACAACCGGTCAGCCCCAGCATTTT,CASSETTGQPQHF
TRBV29-1,14,TRBJ2-7,TRBD2,many,TGCAGCGTTGAAGAAAGGCGGGGGGGCTACGAGCAGTACTTC,CSVEERRGGYEQYF
TRBV12-3/TRBV12-4,18,TRBJ2-2,-,once,TGTGCCAGCAGTCCACAGAGCTGGGGGGGCTCGGGCACCGGGGAGCTGTTTTTT,CASSPQSWGGSGTGELFF
TRBV7-8,14,TRBJ1-2,-,-,TGTGCCAGCAGCTCCCTTCGGCAGACCTATGGCTACATCTTC,CASSSLRQTYGYIF
TRBV6-1,12,TRBJ2-7,TRBD1,many,TGTGCCAGCAGCGGACAGGGCGACGAGCAGTACTTC,CASSGQGDEQYF
TRBV6-2/TRBV6-3,16,TRBJ2-2,-,many,TGTGCCAGCAGCCCCACCGGGACCATGAACACCGGGGAGCTGTTTTTT,CASSPTGTMNTGELFF
TRBV5-1,15,TRBJ2-7,TRBD2,many,TGCGCCAGCAGCCCGGACGGGGGGGGCTCCTACGAGCAGTACTTC,CASSPDGGGSYEQYF
TRBV24-1,17,TRBJ2-5,TRBD2,many,TGTGCCACCAGTGATCCCTCCAGCGGGAAGTACCAAGAGACCCAGTACTTC,CATSDPSSGKYQETQYF
TRBV28,13,TRBJ2-7,TRBD1,-,TGTGCCAGCAGTTCGGGACAGGGTGCGTGGCAGTACTTC,CASSSGQGAWQYF
TRBV7-2,13,TRBJ2-7,-,many,TGTGCCAGCAGCTCTCAGGGGAGGACCGAGCAGTACTTC,CASSSQGRTEQYF
TRBV5-1,14,TRBJ1-3,-,many,TGCGCCAGCAGCTTGGACAGGGTCGGAAACACCATATATTTT,CASSLDRVGNTIYF
TRBV2,14,TRBJ2-5,TRBD2,-,TGTGCCACCAGGACCGGGGGAACCTGGGGGGGCCAGTACTTC,CATRTGGTWGGQYF
TRBV20-1,14,TRBJ2-7,TRBD2,many,TGCAGTGCTTTGATAGCGGGCACCTCCTACGAGCAGTACTTC,CSALIAGTSYEQYF
TRBV11-2,12,TRBJ1-2,-,many,TGTGCCAGCAGGGGACGGGACTATGGCTACACCTTC,CASRGRDYGYTF
TRBV7-2,16,TRBJ1-6,-,many,TGTGCCAGCAGCCATAATCCCGCGGCCTATAATTCACCCCTCCACTTT,CASSHNPAAYNSPLHF
TRBV5-5,13,TRBJ2-4,TRBD1,many,TGTGCCAGCAGCTTGAACAGGGGGAGAGGACAGTACTTC,CASSLNRGRGQYF
TRBV6-5,15,TRBJ2-6,TRBD2,many,TGTGCCAGCAATTTAGCGGGGTCTGGGGCCAACGTCCTGACTTTC,CASNLAGSGANVLTF
TRBV6-1,14,TRBJ1-5,-,many,TGTGCCAGCAGTGGGGCGGTAGACAATCAGCCCCAGCATTTT,CASSGAVDNQPQHF
TRBV30,14,TRBJ2-7,-,many,TGTGCCTGGGGGTCTCACAGATTTGAGTACGAGCAGTACTTC,CAWGSHRFEYEQYF
TRBV6-2/TRBV6-3,14,TRBJ2-7,-,many,TGTGCCAGCACCCCCTTTAAGGAGCCCTACGAGCAGTACTTC,CASTPFKEPYEQYF
TRBV11-1,18,TRBJ2-6,TRBD2,many,TGTGCCAGCAGCTACGTAGCGGGAGTCATGTCTGGGGCCAACGTCCTGACTTTC,CASSYVAGVMSGANVLTF
TRBV2,14,TRBJ2-7,TRBD2,many,TGTGCCAGCAGTCGACTAGCGGGAGTGGACGAGCAGTACTTC,CASSRLAGVDEQYF
TRBV11-2,15,TRBJ2-2,-,many,TGTGCCAGCAGCTTAGTAGGCAGGGGTACCGGGGAGCTGTTTTTT,CASSLVGRGTGELFF
TRBV11-3,15,TRBJ2-7,-,-,TGTGCCAGCAGCTCACGGGACGACCTTTTTGGCGAGCAGTACTTC,CASSSRDDLFGEQYF
TRBV20-1,14,TRBJ1-2,-,many,TGCAGTGCTAGTTTTTCAGGGGAGGACTATGGCTACACCTTC,CSASFSGEDYGYTF